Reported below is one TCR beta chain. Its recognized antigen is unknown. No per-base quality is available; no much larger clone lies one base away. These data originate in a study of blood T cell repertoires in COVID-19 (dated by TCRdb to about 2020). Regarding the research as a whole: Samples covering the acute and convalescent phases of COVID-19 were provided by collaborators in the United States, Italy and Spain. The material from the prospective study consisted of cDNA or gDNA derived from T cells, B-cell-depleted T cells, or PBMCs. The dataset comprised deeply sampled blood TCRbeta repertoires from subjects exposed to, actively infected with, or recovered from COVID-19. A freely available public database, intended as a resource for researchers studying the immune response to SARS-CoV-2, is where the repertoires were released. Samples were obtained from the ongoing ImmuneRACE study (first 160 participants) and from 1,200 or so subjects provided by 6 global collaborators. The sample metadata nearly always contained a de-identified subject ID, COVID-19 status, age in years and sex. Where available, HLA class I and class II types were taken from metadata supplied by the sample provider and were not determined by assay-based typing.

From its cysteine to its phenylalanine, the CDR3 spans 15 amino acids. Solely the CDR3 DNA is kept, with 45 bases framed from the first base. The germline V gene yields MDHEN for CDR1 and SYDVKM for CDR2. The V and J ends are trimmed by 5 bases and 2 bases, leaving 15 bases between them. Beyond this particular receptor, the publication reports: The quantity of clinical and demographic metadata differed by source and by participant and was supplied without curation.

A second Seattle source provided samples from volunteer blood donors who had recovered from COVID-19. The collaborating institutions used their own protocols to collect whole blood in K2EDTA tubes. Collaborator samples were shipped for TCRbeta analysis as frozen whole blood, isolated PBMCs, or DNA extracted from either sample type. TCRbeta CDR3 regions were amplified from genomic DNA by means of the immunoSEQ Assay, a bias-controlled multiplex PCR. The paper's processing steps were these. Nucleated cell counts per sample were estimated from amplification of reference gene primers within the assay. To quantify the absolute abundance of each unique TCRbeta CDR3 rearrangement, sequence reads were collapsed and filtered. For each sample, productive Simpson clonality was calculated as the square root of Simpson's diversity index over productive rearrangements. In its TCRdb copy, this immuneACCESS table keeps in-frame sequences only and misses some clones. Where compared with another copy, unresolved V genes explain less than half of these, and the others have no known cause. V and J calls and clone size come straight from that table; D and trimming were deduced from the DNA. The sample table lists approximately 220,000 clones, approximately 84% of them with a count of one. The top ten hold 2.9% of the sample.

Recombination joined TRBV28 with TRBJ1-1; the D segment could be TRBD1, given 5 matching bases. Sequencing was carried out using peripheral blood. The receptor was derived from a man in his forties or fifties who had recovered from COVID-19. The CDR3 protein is CASSRQKTVNTEAFF. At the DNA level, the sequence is TGTGCCAGCAGTCGCCAGAAGACAGTAAACACTGAAGCTTTCTTT.